This T cell receptor beta chain is from a study of spatial heterogeneity in lung cancer (dated by TCRdb to the late 2010s). The study in broad terms: Samples were obtained from over 70 patients with early-stage, untreated non-small cell lung cancer from the lung TRACERx cohort. Follow-up PBMC samples were sequenced whenever the samples were available, and the median time to follow-up was approximately 24 months after resection. More beta-chain than alpha-chain transcripts were consistently detected, likely reflecting higher beta-chain transcript abundance. At surgery, both alpha and beta chains were TCR-sequenced in roughly 230 tumor regions, fewer than 65 matched nontumor lung samples and some 60 PBMC samples. In the raw uncorrected reads, each unique combination of TCR and UMI appeared more than ten times on average. In non-small cell lung cancer, the study made a quantitative comparison of TCR alpha and beta repertoires among multiple tumor regions, matched nontumor lung and blood. TCR repertoire features were related to nonsynonymous mutation counts determined by whole-exome sequencing of tumor tissue.

What the time point label conveys for this sample: blood at routine non-recurrence follow-up after resection. TCR sequencing used whole RNA extracted from tumor and nontumor lung tissue, or from cryopreserved PBMC samples, without cell sorting. Only patients with enough RNA available from two or more tumor regions were chosen for TCR sequencing. The method behind the library was 5' RACE. This sample was sequenced with a NextSeq 500. The TCR library protocol attached a unique molecular identifier to each TCR cDNA molecule to allow correction of PCR and sequencing errors. For the original study's pipeline: TCR identification, UMI-based error correction and CDR3 extraction were all carried out with Decombinator tools. TCRs above a frequency of 2 per 1,000, corresponding to the top 1% of the tumor frequency distribution, were defined as expanded. Each repertoire was subsampled 100 times to 5,000 TCRs, after which Renyi diversity was computed with the R vegan package. To build CDR3 similarity networks, amino acid triplet string-kernel similarity was used, and CDR3s were connected when their pairwise similarity was above 0.82. TCRdb reran the public reads through fastp at Q25 and MiXCR, keeping productive beta chains. Here each entry gathers all rows of one CDR3 protein and keeps the most common genes and DNA. TCRdb assigned the V and J calls; the authors' analysis was not used. The sample profile shows tens of thousands of distinct CDR3 sequences; almost 5.5% of them were found once. The ten largest clones take up 24% of the sample.

The CDR3, cysteine through phenylalanine, is 14 amino acids long. Just CDR3 DNA is preserved here, 42 bases in frame from base 1. CDR1 and CDR2, looked up from the germline V gene (reference sequence), are SGHKS and YYEKEE. V is trimmed back by 4 bases and J by 6 bases, and the junction contains 10 bases that no gene match accounts for. This clonotype occurred many times. Its target antigen remains unknown. Base quality data are lacking; no much larger clone is found one base away. Study-wide conclusions, independent of this receptor: Comparisons of baseline and follow-up blood repertoires included only around 14 patients. Ubiquitous expanded tumor TCRs were detected in blood more often at tumor resection than at routine follow-up. Confirming at a functional level the hypothesis that regional TCRs recognize regional mutations was considered to require additional single-cell paired TCR alpha and beta sequencing.

The chain couples TRBV5-5 to TRBJ2-7; 7 central bases correspond to TRBD1. This clonotype was sampled from a female donor with early-stage non-small cell lung cancer. The sample consisted of PBMCs, taken at follow-up. The bases are TGTGCCAGCAGCCCTAGGACAGGAAACGGCGAGCAGTACTTC. The encoded protein is CASSPRTGNGEQYF.